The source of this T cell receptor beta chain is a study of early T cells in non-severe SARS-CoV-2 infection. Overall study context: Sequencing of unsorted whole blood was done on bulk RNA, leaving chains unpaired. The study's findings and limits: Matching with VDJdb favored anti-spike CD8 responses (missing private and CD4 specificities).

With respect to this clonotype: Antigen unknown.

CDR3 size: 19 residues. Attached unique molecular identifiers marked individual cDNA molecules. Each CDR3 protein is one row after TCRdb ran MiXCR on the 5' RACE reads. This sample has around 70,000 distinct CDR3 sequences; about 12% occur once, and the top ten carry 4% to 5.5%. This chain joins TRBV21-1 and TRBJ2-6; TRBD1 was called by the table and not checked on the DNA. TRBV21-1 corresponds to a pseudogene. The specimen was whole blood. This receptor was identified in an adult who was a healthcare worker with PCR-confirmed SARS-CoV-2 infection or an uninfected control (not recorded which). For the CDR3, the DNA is TGTGCCAGCAGCAAAGCCCCGGGACAAAAGCGCTCTGGGGCCAACGTCCTGACTTTC. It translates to CASSKAPGQKRSGANVLTF.